This T cell receptor beta chain came from a study of blood T cell repertoires in COVID-19. Original handling: Researchers report that nucleated cell counts were estimated from reference gene primer amplification. Repertoires were generated with immunoSEQ multiplex PCR, while TCRdb's copy carries only in-frame clones and drops some. That table gives V, J and clone size, and the DNA gave D and trimming. This repertoire shows some 69,000 clones, 75% to 85% found once; its top ten account for approximately 50%. The CDR3 consists of 14 residues. CDR1 and CDR2 from the germline V gene are MDHEN and SYDVKM. V was clipped by 3 bases and J by 4 bases; unmatched bases: 6.

The chain joins TRBV28 to TRBJ2-7; 7 bases match TRBD1. The sequencing input was peripheral blood. The receptor comes from a human donor in a cohort sampled during active COVID-19. This CDR3 is CASSLYRGGYEQYF. Here the CDR3 DNA reads TGTGCCAGCAGTTTGTACAGGGGCGGGTACGAGCAGTACTTC.